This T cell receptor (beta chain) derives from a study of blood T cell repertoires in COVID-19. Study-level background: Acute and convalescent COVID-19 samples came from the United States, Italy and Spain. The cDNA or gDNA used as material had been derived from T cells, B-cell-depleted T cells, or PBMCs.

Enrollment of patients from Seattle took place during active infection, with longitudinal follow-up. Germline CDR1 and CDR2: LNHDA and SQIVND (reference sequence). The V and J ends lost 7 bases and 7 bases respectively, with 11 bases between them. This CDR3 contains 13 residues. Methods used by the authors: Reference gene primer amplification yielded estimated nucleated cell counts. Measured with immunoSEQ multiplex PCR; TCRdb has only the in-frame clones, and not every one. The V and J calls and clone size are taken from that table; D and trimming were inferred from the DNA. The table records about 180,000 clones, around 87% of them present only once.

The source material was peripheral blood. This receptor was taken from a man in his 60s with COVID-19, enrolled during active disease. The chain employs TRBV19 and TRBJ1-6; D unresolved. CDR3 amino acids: CASTLSANSPLHF. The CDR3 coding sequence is TGTGCCAGTACCTTATCAGCGAATTCACCCCTCCACTTT.